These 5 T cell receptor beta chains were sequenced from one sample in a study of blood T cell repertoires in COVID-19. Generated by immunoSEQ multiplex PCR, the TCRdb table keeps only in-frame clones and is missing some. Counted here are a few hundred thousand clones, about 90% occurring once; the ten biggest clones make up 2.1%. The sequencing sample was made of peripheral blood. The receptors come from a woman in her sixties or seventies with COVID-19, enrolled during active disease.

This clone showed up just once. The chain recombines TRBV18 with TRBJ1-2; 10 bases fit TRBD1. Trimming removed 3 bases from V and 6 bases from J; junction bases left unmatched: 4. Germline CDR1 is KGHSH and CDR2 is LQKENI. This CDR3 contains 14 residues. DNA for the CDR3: TGTGCCAGCTCACCCTTGGGACAGGGGCATGGCTACACCTTC. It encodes CASSPLGQGHGYTF.

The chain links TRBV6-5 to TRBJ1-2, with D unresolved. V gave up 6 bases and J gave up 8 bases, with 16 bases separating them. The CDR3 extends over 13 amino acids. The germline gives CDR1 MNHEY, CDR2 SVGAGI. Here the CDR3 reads CASSPDRSGGYTF. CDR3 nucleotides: TGTGCCAGCAGCCCAGACCGGTCCGGGGGCTACACCTTC.

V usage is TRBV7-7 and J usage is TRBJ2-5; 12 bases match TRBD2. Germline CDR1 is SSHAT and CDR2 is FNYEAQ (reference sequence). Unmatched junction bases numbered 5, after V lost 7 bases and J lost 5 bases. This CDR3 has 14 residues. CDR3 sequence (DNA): TGTGCCAGCACCCTAGCGGGGGGGCAGGAGACCCAGTACTTC. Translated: CASTLAGGQETQYF.

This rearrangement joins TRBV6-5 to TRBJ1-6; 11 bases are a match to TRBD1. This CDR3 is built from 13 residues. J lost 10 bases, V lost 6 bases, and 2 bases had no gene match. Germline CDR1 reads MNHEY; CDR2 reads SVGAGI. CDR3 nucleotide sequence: TGTGCCAGCAGAAGGACAGGGGGCTCACCCCTCCACTTT. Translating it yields CASRRTGGSPLHF.

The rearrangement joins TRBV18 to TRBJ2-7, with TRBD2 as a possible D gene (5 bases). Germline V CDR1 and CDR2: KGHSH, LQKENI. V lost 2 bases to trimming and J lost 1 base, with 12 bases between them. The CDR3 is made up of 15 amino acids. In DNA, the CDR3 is TGTGCCAGCTCACCAATCGGACTGGTATCCTACGAGCAGTACTTC. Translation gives CASSPIGLVSYEQYF.